This TCR beta chain was captured by sequencing in a study of T cells after yellow fever vaccination. One entry per CDR3 protein, called by TCRdb with MiXCR from the 5' RACE reads. The sample contains about 320,000 distinct CDR3 sequences, approximately 11% of which appear only once. The TCR comes from a man younger than 35 who received the YFV17D yellow fever vaccine. Here the sequenced sample was CD4+ T cells sorted from PBMCs, taken 45 days after the yellow fever booster vaccination.

The CDR3 DNA reads as TGCGCCAGCAGCTTTGGAGAACGGGGCAATGAGCAGTTCTTC. It is translated as CASSFGERGNEQFF. The chain couples TRBV5-1 to TRBJ2-1; tentative D call: TRBD2 (5 bases). Trimming took off 2 bases at V and 6 bases at J, with 12 bases between the two ends. Per germline, CDR1 SGHRS and CDR2 YFSETQ. The CDR3 has 14 amino acids.